This T cell receptor beta chain was documented in a study of blood T cell repertoires in COVID-19. V shed 4 bases and J shed 4 bases, with 12 bases lying between them. Germline CDR1 SGHRS, CDR2 YFSETQ. The CDR3 is 14 amino acids. In the authors' methods: Reference gene primer amplification yielded estimated nucleated cell counts. The assay was immunoSEQ multiplex PCR, and TCRdb's table has in-frame clones only and misses some. V and J calls and clone size are copied from that table; D and trimming were computed from the DNA. The sample shows about 220,000 clones, approximately 85% of them seen only once. This clone was counted between two and nine times. The identical CDR3 is also encoded by other nucleotide sequences in the sample.

Sequenced sample: peripheral blood. This clonotype was sampled from a woman between 65 and 79 years old with COVID-19, enrolled during active disease. The V call is TRBV5-1, the J call TRBJ2-1, with D possibly being TRBD2 (5 bases). The CDR3 is CASSPLATYNEQFF. CDR3 coding DNA: TGCGCCAGCAGCCCTTTAGCGACTTACAATGAGCAGTTCTTC.